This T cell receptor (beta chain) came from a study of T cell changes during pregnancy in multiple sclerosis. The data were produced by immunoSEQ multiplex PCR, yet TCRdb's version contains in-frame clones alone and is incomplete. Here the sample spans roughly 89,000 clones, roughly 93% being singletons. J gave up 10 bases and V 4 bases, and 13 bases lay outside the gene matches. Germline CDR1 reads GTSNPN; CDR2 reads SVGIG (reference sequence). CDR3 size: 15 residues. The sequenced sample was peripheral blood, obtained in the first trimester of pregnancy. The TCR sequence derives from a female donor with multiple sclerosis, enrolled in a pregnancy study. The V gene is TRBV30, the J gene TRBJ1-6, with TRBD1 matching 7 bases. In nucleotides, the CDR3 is TGTGCCTGGATGCCCGGGACAGTCTGGGGCTCACCCCTCCACTTT. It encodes CAWMPGTVWGSPLHF.